This T cell receptor (beta chain) was sequenced in a study of T cell responses to AZD1222 COVID-19 vaccine. Sequencing used immunoSEQ multiplex PCR; TCRdb keeps in-frame clones, though not all of them. The sample records 110,000 to 150,000 clones, 80% to 95% being singletons. Deletions cut 6 bases from V and 4 bases from J, with 16 bases between. CDR3 size: 15 residues. Germline V CDR1 and CDR2: LNHDA, SQIVND (reference sequence). The TCR originated in an adult who received the AZD1222 COVID-19 vaccine. This material consisted of peripheral blood, taken 28 days after the second AZD1222 dose. The chain recombines TRBV19 with TRBJ1-5; possibly TRBD1 for D (5 bases). Here the CDR3 DNA reads TGTGCCAGTAGCCCCATGGGGGGTCTAAATCAGCCCCAGCATTTT. It codes for CASSPMGGLNQPQHF.